The clone carrying this TCR beta chain was seen a few times. The CDR3 totals 15 residues. V lost 2 bases and J 0 bases, leaving 8 bases between the germline ends. Germline values: CDR1 SGHRS, CDR2 YFSETQ. These data originate in a study of technical replicates of blood from a few donors. Assay: immunoSEQ multiplex PCR; the TCRdb copy retains only in-frame clones and omits some. The sample consists of roughly 71,000 clones, just under 95% of them appearing once. The specimen sequenced was T cells isolated from PBMCs. The receptor was derived from a human donor in good health. V and J are TRBV5-1 and TRBJ2-2, with D perhaps matching TRBD2 (6 bases). The CDR3 region is CASSFSGANTGELFF. CDR3 nucleotide sequence: TGCGCCAGCAGCTTTAGCGGCGCGAACACCGGGGAGCTGTTTTTT.